Each of the 3 T cell receptor beta chains below was sequenced from the same sample in a study of sequential checkpoint blockade in melanoma. TCRdb keeps only in-frame clones here, not all; method: immunoSEQ multiplex PCR. The sample holds approximately 49 clones. This sample's treatment: randomized to nivolumab then ipilimumab (arm A) or the reverse (arm B). Specimen: tumor tissue (inferred from file names), collected from a patient given nivolumab and ipilimumab in sequence. These receptors all stem from a human donor with melanoma.

This clone showed up just a few times. The rearrangement links TRBV6-8 to TRBJ2-7; the D gene is possibly TRBD1 (7 bases). There are 14 residues in the CDR3. Germline assignment: CDR1 MNHGY and CDR2 SAAAGT. Between the trimmed V and J ends, which lost 7 bases and 3 bases, there was a span of 16 bases. CDR3 region: CASNLEGAVYEQYF. The DNA for the CDR3 is TGTGCCAGCAATTTGGAGGGGGCCGTCTACGAGCAGTACTTC.

This chain uses TRBV23-1 with TRBJ1-1; D might be TRBD1 (5 bases). TRBV23-1 is reported as an ORF; its role is uncertain. The V end was cut by 10 bases, the J end by 1 base, with 13 bases between. The CDR3 contains 13 residues. In DNA form, the CDR3 reads TGCGCCATCGTAGCCAGGGAGAACACTGAAGCTTTCTTT. Its protein product is CAIVARENTEAFF.

The sample holds one count of this clone. This chain connects TRBV29-1 to TRBJ1-1; TRBD1 agrees at 7 bases. Trimming at V came to 4 bases and at J to 4 bases, leaving 3 bases not matched to a gene. The CDR3 has 12 residues. Germline V gene sequence: CDR1 SQVTM, CDR2 ANQGSEA. The CDR3, as DNA: TGCAGCGTTGCTCGACAGGGCACTGAAGCTTTCTTT. As protein: CSVARQGTEAFF.